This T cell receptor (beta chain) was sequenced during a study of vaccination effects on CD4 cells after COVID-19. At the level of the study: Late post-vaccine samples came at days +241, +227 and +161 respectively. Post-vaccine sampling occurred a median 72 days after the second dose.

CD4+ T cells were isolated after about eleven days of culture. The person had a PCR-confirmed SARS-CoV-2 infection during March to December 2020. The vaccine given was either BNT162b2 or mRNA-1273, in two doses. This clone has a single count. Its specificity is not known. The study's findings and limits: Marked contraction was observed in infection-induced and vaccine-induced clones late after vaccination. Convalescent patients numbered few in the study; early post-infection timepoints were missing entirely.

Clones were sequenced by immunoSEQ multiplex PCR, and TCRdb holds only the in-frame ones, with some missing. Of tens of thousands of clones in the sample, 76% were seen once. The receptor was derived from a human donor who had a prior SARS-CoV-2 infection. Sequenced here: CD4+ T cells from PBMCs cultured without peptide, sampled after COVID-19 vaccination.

This CDR3 reads CASSQDPHVRSRVGGYTF. In DNA form, the CDR3 reads TGTGCCAGCAGCCAAGATCCCCATGTTAGGTCCAGGGTAGGAGGCTACACCTTC. The J gene is TRBJ1-2, the V gene TRBV4-2; tentative D call: TRBD1 (5 bases). This CDR3 comprises 18 residues. Per the germline V gene, CDR1 is LGHNA and CDR2 is YNFKEQ. Trimming took 0 bases from V and 8 from J, leaving 25 bases between them.